Listed here are 2 T cell receptor beta chains from one sample, sequenced in a study of human T cells and chemical hapten exposure. Via MiXCR, TCRdb re-called the RACE reads, giving one row per CDR3 protein. The repertoire holds some 98,000 distinct CDR3 sequences, roughly a tenth seen once, with approximately 3.1% in the top ten. The time point denotes: pre-sensitization, week 0. Treatment indicated: therapeutic diphenylcyclopropenone sensitization with weekly scalp DPC. The material sequenced was whole blood, taken in connection with sensitization to the hapten diphenylcyclopropenone (DPC). The origin of the receptors is a woman aged 60-75 years with alopecia areata. Some clones in this sample may be carry-over from other donors' samples.

This clonotype was counted a few times. The V and J genes are TRBV20-1 and TRBJ2-7, with 7 bases aligning to TRBD2. Germline V gene data show CDR1 as DFQATT and CDR2 as SNEGSKA (reference sequence). The V segment lost 0 bases and the J segment 0 bases; nucleotides outside the gene matches: 5. The CDR3 is 15 residues long. The CDR3: CSARDSLAASYEQYF. CDR3 DNA sequence: TGCAGTGCTAGAGACTCCCTAGCGGCCTCCTACGAGCAGTACTTC.

There are many counts of this clonotype. This sequence joins TRBV29-1 and TRBJ2-1; weak D call: TRBD2 (6 bases). Looked up from germline, CDR1 is SQVTM and CDR2 is ANQGSEA. Between the trimmed V and J ends, which lost 6 bases and 8 bases, there was a span of 8 bases. CDR3 length equals 10 residues. CDR3 coding DNA: TGCAGCGTGGAGGGAGATGAGCAGTTCTTC. This gives the protein CSVEGDEQFF.